This TCR beta chain is drawn from a study of PD-1 blockade in classical Hodgkin lymphoma. As to this clone: Its specificity is not known.

Study outcomes and limitations: Baseline TCR diversity was reportedly lower in newly diagnosed patients than in healthy donors. It was reported as lower still in relapsed/refractory patients.

As for time point: newly diagnosed, previously untreated cHL patient sample. Profiling relied on immunoSEQ multiplex PCR, and the TCRdb table lists in-frame clones only, not all of them. The data contain roughly 77,000 clones, 93% of them singletons. Germline V lookup: CDR1 SGHRS, CDR2 YFSETQ. CDR3 length: 13 residues. Trimming cost V 4 bases and J 3 bases; bases outside gene matches: 3. V is TRBV5-1 and J is TRBJ2-5; TRBD2 agrees at 7 bases. The specimen was peripheral blood mononuclear cells (PBMCs). This sequence originates from a human donor with classical Hodgkin lymphoma. CDR3 residues: CASSPLAEETQYF. The CDR3 DNA follows: TGCGCCAGCAGCCCGCTAGCGGAAGAGACCCAGTACTTC.